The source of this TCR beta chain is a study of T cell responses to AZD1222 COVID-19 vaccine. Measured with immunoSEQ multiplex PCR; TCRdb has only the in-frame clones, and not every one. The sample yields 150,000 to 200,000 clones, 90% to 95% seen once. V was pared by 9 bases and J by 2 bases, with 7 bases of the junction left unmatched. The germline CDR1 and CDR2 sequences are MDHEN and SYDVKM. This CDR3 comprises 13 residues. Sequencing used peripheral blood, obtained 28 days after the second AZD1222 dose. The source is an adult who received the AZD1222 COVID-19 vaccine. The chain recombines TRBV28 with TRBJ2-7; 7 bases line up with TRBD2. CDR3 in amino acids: CASLGGVAYEQYF. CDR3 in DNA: TGTGCCAGTCTTGGGGGGGTGGCCTACGAGCAGTACTTC.